Detailed here is one T cell receptor (beta chain). No antigen is known for it. The data were taken from a study of cytomegalovirus exposure and HLA in healthy donors. Study-wide context: Among 150 million to 200 million T cells, an earlier analysis found 90 million to 130 million unique TCR beta sequences. The study's findings and limits: The study listed roughly 160 cytomegalovirus-associated TCR beta chains. Reported results showed that the classifier diagnosed cytomegalovirus status with high specificity and sensitivity. Segments of the TCR beta V type were, in most cases, productive about 90% or about 30% of the time in an earlier analysis.

Germline V CDR1 and CDR2: SGHDT, YYEEEE. CDR3 length: 15 amino acids. The PCR contained 60 Vbeta and 13 Jbeta primers. The method was immunoSEQ multiplex PCR; TCRdb's version includes in-frame clones alone and lacks a portion of them. This repertoire includes about 35,000 clones. The V gene is TRBV5-6, the J gene TRBJ2-5; 14 positions match TRBD2. Judging by the DNA end, TRBJ2-7 fits better; the J call may be wrong. The origin of this receptor is a man aged 35-49 years in good health and CMV-seronegative. The sample taken for sequencing was PBMCs. CDR3 DNA: TGTGCCAGCAGCCGGGGACTAGCGGGAGTCGGCGAGCAGTACTTC. It translates to CASSRGLAGVGEQYF.